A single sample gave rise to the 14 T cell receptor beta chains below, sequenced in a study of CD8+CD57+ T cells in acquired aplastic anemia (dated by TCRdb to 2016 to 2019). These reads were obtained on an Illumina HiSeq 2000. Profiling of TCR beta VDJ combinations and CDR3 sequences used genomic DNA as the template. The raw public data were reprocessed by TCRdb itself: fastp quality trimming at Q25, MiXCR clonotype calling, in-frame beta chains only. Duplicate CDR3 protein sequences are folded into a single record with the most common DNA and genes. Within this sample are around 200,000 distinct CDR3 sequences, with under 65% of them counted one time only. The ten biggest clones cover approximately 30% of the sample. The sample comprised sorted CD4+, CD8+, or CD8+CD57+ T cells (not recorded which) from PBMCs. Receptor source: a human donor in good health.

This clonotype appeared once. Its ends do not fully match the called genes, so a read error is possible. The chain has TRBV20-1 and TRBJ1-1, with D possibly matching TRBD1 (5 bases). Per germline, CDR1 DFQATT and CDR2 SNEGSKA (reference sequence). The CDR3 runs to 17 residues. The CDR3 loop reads CSARDTSGPFITTEAFF. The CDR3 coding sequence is TGCAGTGCAAGAGATACATCAGGGCCTTTTATCACCACTGAAGCTTTCTTT.

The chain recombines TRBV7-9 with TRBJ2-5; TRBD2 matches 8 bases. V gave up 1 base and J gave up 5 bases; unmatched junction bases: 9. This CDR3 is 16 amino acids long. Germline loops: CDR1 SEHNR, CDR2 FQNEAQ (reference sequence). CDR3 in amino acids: CASSLVGWSSGETQYF. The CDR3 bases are TGTGCCAGCAGCTTAGTTGGGTGGTCTAGCGGGGAGACCCAGTACTTC.

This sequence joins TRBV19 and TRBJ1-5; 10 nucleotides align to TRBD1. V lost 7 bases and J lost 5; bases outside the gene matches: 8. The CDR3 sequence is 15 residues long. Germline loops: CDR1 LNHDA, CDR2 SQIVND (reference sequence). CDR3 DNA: TGTGCCAGTATCCAGCCCGGGACAGGGGATCAGCCCCAGCATTTT. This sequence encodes CASIQPGTGDQPQHF.

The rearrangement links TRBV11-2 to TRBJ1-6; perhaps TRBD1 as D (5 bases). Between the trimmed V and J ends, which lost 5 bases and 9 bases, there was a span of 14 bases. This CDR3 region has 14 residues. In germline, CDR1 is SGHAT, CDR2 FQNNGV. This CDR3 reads CASSPGPSISPLHF. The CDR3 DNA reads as TGTGCCAGCAGCCCGGGGCCTTCAATTTCACCCCTCCACTTT.

Here the CDR3 reads CASSPEGGATEAFF. In nucleotides, the CDR3 is TGTGCCAGCAGCCCAGAGGGGGGGGCGACTGAAGCTTTCTTT. This chain links TRBV7-8 with TRBJ1-1; possibly TRBD1 for D (6 bases). Germline loops: CDR1 SGHVS, CDR2 FQNEAQ. The CDR3 sequence is 14 residues long. Trimming stripped 5 bases from V and 5 bases from J, with 15 bases between.

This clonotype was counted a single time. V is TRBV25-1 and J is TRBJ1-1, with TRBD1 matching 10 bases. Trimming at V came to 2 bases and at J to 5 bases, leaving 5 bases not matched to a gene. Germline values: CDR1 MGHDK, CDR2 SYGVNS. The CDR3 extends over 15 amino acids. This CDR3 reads CASSEPGTGDTEAFF. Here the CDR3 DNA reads TGTGCCAGCAGTGAACCCGGGACAGGGGATACTGAAGCTTTCTTT.

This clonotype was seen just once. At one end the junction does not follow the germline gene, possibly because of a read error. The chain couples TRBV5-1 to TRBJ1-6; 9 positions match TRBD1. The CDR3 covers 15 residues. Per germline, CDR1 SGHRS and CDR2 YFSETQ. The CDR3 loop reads CASSLEQGANSPLYF. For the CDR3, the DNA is TGTGCCAGCAGCTTAGAACAGGGGGCTAATTCACCCCTCTACTTT.

The CDR3 reads CASSRGTSEQFF. As DNA, the CDR3 is TGTGCCAGCAGCCGAGGGACCAGTGAGCAGTTCTTC. The chain recombines TRBV7-9 with TRBJ2-1, with D perhaps matching TRBD1 or TRBD2 (5 bases each). The germline V gene encodes CDR1 SEHNR and CDR2 FQNEAQ (reference sequence). There are 12 residues in the CDR3. Deletions cut 5 bases from V and 9 bases from J, with 11 bases between.

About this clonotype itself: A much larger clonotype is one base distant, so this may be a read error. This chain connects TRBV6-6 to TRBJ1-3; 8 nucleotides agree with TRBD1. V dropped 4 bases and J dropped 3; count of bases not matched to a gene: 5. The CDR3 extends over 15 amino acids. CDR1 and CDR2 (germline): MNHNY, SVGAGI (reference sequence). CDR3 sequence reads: CASSLDRGFGNTIYF. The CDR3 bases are TGTGCCAGCAGTTTAGACAGGGGATTTGGAAACACCATATATTTT.

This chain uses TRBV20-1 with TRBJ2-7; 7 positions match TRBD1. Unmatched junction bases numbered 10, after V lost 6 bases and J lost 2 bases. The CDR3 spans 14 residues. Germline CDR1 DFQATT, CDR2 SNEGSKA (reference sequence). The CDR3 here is CSAARQGPTYEQYF. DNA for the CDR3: TGCAGTGCGGCTCGACAGGGACCGACCTACGAGCAGTACTTC.

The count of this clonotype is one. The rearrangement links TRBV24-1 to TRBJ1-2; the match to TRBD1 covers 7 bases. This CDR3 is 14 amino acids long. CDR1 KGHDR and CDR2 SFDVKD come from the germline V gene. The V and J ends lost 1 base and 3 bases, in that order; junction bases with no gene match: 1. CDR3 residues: CATSDFDRDYGYTF. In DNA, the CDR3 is TGTGCCACCAGTGATTTTGACAGGGACTATGGCTACACCTTC.

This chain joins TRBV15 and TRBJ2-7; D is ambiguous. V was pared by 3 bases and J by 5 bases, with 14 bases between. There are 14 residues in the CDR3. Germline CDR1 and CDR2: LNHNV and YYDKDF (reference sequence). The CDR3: CATSSLGPRNEQYF. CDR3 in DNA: TGTGCCACCAGCAGTTTAGGGCCCCGAAACGAGCAGTACTTC.

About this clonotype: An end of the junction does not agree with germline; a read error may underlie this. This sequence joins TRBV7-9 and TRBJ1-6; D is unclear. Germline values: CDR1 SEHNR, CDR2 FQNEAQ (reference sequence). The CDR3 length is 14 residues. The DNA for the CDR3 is TGTGCCAGCAGCTTAGGGTGGGATAATTCACTCCTCCACTTT. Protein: CASSLGWDNSLLHF.

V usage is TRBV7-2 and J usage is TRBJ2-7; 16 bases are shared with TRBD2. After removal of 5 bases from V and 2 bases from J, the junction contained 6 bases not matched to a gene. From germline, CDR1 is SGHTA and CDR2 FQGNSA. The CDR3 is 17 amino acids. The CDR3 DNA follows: TGTGCCAGCAGCCATACCGGGACTAGCGGGGGGGCCTACGAGCAGTACTTC. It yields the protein CASSHTGTSGGAYEQYF.